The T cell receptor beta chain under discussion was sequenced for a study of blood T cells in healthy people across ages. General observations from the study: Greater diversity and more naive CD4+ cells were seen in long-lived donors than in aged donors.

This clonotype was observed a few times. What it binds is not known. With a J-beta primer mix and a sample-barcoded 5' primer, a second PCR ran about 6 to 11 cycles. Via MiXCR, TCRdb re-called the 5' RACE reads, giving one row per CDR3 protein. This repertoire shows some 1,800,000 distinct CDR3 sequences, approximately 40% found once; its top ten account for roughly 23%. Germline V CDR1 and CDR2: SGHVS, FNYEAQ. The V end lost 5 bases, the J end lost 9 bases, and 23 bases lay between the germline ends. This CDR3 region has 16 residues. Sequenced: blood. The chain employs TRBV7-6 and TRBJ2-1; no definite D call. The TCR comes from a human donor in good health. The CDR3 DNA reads TGTGCCAGCAGCCCAGTCTCGGGCCTCGCTACGGGTGAGCAGTTCTTC. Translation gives CASSPVSGLATGEQFF. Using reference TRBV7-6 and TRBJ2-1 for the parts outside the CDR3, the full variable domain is GAGVSQSPRYKVTKRGQDVALRCDPISGHVSLYWYRQALGQGPEFLTYFNYEAQQDKSGLPNDRFSAERPEGSISTLTIQRTEQRDSAMYRCASSPVSGLATGEQFFGPGTRLTVL.